This is a list of T cell receptor beta chains from one sample in a study of blood T cell repertoires in COVID-19. Only in-frame clones appear in the TCRdb table, and some are missing; sequencing was by immunoSEQ multiplex PCR. The sample lists over 130,000 clones, around nine tenths occurring once. The sequenced sample was peripheral blood. These receptors all come from a human donor in a cohort sampled during active COVID-19. Each CDR3 is given with its conserved first and last residue. The D gene is left open where the match is weak. Clone size is given for some rows only: seen once, a few or many times, or a class if the clone is expanded.

cdr3_aa	cdr3_nt	v_call	clone_size	j_call	d_call
CASTPTSFRETQYF	TGTGCCAGCACCCCGACTAGTTTCAGAGAGACCCAGTACTTC	TRBV11-1	-	TRBJ2-5	-
CATSREGRGMATNEKLFF	TGTGCCACCAGCAGAGAGGGCAGGGGGATGGCGACTAATGAAAAACTGTTTTTT	TRBV15	-	TRBJ1-4	TRBD1
CASNQRGGTDTQYF	TGTGCCAGCAATCAGCGGGGGGGCACAGATACGCAGTATTTT	TRBV11-3	-	TRBJ2-3	TRBD2
CASSQEIGTVSTDTQYF	TGTGCCAGCAGCCAAGAGATTGGGACAGTTTCCACAGATACGCAGTATTTT	TRBV3-1/TRBV3-2	many	TRBJ2-3	TRBD1
CASSPGGRGGNEQFF	TGCGCCAGCAGCCCGGGAGGGCGGGGGGGCAATGAGCAGTTCTTC	TRBV4-1	-	TRBJ2-1	TRBD2
CASSFHGTGGMYF	TGTGCCAGCAGCTTTCATGGGACAGGGGGCATGTACTTC	TRBV7-9	few	TRBJ2-7	TRBD1
CASSLDRGTVYGYTF	TGTGCCAGCAGCTTAGATAGGGGGACAGTCTATGGCTACACCTTC	TRBV11-2	-	TRBJ1-2	TRBD1
CASSLVRGPNTGELFF	TGTGCCAGCAGCTTAGTGCGCGGCCCGAACACCGGGGAGCTGTTTTTT	TRBV11-2	-	TRBJ2-2	-
CAITFRDGDTQYF	TGTGCCATCACCTTCAGGGATGGAGATACGCAGTATTTT	TRBV6-6	-	TRBJ2-3	-
CASSPRGSWETQYF	TGTGCCAGCAGCCCCCGGGGTAGTTGGGAGACCCAGTACTTC	TRBV7-9	-	TRBJ2-5	-
CASSRGQGGEQYF	TGTGCCAGCAGCCGGGGACAGGGAGGGGAGCAGTACTTC	TRBV7-3	-	TRBJ2-7	TRBD1
CASSLDRAGYTF	TGTGCCAGCAGTTTAGACAGGGCCGGCTACACCTTC	TRBV28	-	TRBJ1-2	TRBD1
CASSGGLAAGNTGELFF	TGCGCCAGCAGCGGGGGACTAGCGGCTGGGAACACCGGGGAGCTGTTTTTT	TRBV5-1	few	TRBJ2-2	TRBD2
CASSPGRNTIYF	TGTGCCAGCAGTCCGGGGAGAAACACCATATATTTT	TRBV6-5	-	TRBJ1-3	-
CASSLQGVSGSYEQYF	TGTGCCAGCAGCTTACAGGGGGTCTCCGGCTCCTACGAGCAGTACTTC	TRBV13	-	TRBJ2-7	TRBD1
CASSDGTRDTGELFF	TGTGCCAGCAGTGACGGGACTAGGGACACCGGGGAGCTGTTTTTT	TRBV6-4	-	TRBJ2-2	TRBD2
CASSADSTSYNSPLHF	TGCGCCAGCAGCGCTGACTCAACCTCCTATAATTCACCCCTCCACTTT	TRBV5-1	-	TRBJ1-6	-
CASSGGRNEKLFF	TGTGCCAGCTCGGGGGGGCGTAATGAAAAACTGTTTTTT	TRBV18	-	TRBJ1-4	-
CASSFSGTGGQPQHF	TGTGCCAGCAGTTTCTCCGGGACAGGGGGCCAGCCCCAGCATTTT	TRBV27	once	TRBJ1-5	TRBD1
CASSIGAGDHNEQFF	TGTGCCAGTAGTATAGGGGCAGGGGACCACAATGAGCAGTTCTTC	TRBV19	-	TRBJ2-1	-
CASRLTGTRGETQYF	TGCGCCAGCAGGTTGACCGGGACTAGAGGGGAGACCCAGTACTTC	TRBV5-1	-	TRBJ2-5	TRBD2
CASSYQGGNTIYF	TGTGCCAGCAGTTATCAGGGGGGAAACACCATATATTTT	TRBV2	-	TRBJ1-3	-
CASTRENGGNTIYF	TGTGCCAGCACCCGGGAGAACGGTGGAAACACCATATATTTT	TRBV6-4	-	TRBJ1-3	-
CASSPDGGRVGEQYF	TGCGCCAGCAGCCCCGACGGGGGAAGGGTCGGTGAGCAGTACTTC	TRBV5-1	-	TRBJ2-7	-
CASSTGNTGELFF	TGCGCCAGCAGCACGGGAAACACCGGGGAGCTGTTTTTT	TRBV5-1	-	TRBJ2-2	-
CASSLTSGVHNQQFF	TGTGCCAGCAGCTTGACTAGCGGGGTCCACAATCAGCAGTTCTTC	TRBV5-4	-	TRBJ2-1	TRBD2
CASSGTGTTVTPPLGTQYF	TGTGCCAGCAGCGGGACCGGGACTACCGTTACGCCCCCTTTGGGGACCCAGTACTTC	TRBV7-8	-	TRBJ2-5	TRBD2
CATSGLAGESSYNEQFF	TGTGCCACCAGCGGGCTAGCGGGGGAGAGCTCCTACAATGAGCAGTTCTTC	TRBV15	-	TRBJ2-1	TRBD2
CASSGGTSGNTDTQYF	TGTGCCAGCAGCGGCGGGACTAGCGGAAACACAGATACGCAGTATTTT	TRBV7-3	-	TRBJ2-3	TRBD2
CASKDRGIGGELFF	TGTGCCAGTAAGGACAGGGGGATCGGCGGGGAGCTGTTTTTT	TRBV19	-	TRBJ2-2	TRBD1
CASNNPGQGGYTF	TGTGCCAGCAACAACCCGGGACAGGGCGGCTACACCTTC	TRBV6-5	-	TRBJ1-2	TRBD1
CASSLRLQETQYF	TGTGCCAGCAGTTTACGGTTACAAGAGACCCAGTACTTC	TRBV12-3/TRBV12-4	once	TRBJ2-5	-
CAIKGGETSGQGYEQYF	TGTGCCATCAAAGGAGGGGAGACTAGCGGGCAGGGCTACGAGCAGTACTTC	TRBV10-3	-	TRBJ2-7	TRBD2
CASIPGTSNTEAFF	TGTGCCAGCATTCCTGGGACATCGAACACTGAAGCTTTCTTT	TRBV28	-	TRBJ1-1	-
CASSVVSAGGDTQYF	TGTGCCAGCAGCGTAGTGTCGGCGGGAGGCGATACGCAGTATTTT	TRBV9	-	TRBJ2-3	TRBD2
CASSEPETQYF	TGTGCCAGCTCGGAGCCAGAGACCCAGTACTTC	TRBV18	-	TRBJ2-5	-
CASSTGFATNEKLFF	TGTGCCAGCTCAACAGGGTTCGCAACTAATGAAAAACTGTTTTTT	TRBV18	-	TRBJ1-4	-
CASSLSGVGEQYF	TGTGCCAGCAGTTTAAGCGGGGTTGGGGAGCAGTACTTC	TRBV28	-	TRBJ2-7	TRBD2
CASSASTGTSSGELFF	TGTGCCAGCAGCGCGAGTACCGGGACTAGTTCCGGGGAGCTGTTTTTT	TRBV5-6	-	TRBJ2-2	TRBD2
CASSLLANSYNEQFF	TGTGCCAGCAGCTTACTAGCGAATTCCTACAATGAGCAGTTCTTC	TRBV13	-	TRBJ2-1	-
CASSQVGLCPPGELFF	TGCGCCAGCAGCCAAGTGGGGCTTTGTCCCCCCGGGGAGCTGTTTTTT	TRBV4-1	-	TRBJ2-2	-
CASTPGTAYNEQFF	TGTGCCAGCACCCCCGGGACTGCATACAATGAGCAGTTCTTC	TRBV6-6	once	TRBJ2-1	-
CASSLSGQGARTNEKLFF	TGTGCCAGCAGCTTGTCGGGACAGGGGGCACGAACTAATGAAAAACTGTTTTTT	TRBV5-6	-	TRBJ1-4	TRBD1
CASSFAQGGEQFF	TGTGCCAGCAGTTTTGCTCAGGGTGGTGAGCAGTTCTTC	TRBV12-3/TRBV12-4	-	TRBJ2-1	-
CASSVGPPAGGRNEQFF	TGTGCCAGCAGCGTAGGCCCCCCAGCGGGGGGGCGCAATGAGCAGTTCTTC	TRBV9	-	TRBJ2-1	TRBD2
CASSQREGDEQYF	TGCGCCAGCAGCCAACGGGAGGGGGACGAGCAGTACTTC	TRBV4-1	-	TRBJ2-7	TRBD2
CASKRGANEKLFF	TGTGCCAGTAAAAGGGGCGCGAACGAAAAACTGTTTTTT	TRBV19	once	TRBJ1-4	-
CAIGQGWDTEAFF	TGTGCCATAGGACAGGGGTGGGACACTGAAGCTTTCTTT	TRBV2	-	TRBJ1-1	TRBD1
CASSPGGSTDTQYF	TGTGCCAGCAGTCCAGGTGGCTCCACAGATACGCAGTATTTT	TRBV28	-	TRBJ2-3	-
CATSPGRSLHNEQFF	TGTGCCACCAGCCCCGGGAGATCCCTTCACAATGAGCAGTTCTTC	TRBV15	-	TRBJ2-1	-
CASSISGQGAYEQYF	TGTGCCAGTAGTATCTCTGGACAGGGGGCATACGAGCAGTACTTC	TRBV19	-	TRBJ2-7	TRBD1
CASFTGDQETQYF	TGCGCCAGCTTCACAGGGGACCAAGAGACCCAGTACTTC	TRBV5-1	-	TRBJ2-5	TRBD1
CASSLRLAGKYNEQFF	TGTGCCAGCAGTTTACGACTAGCGGGGAAATACAATGAGCAGTTCTTC	TRBV27	-	TRBJ2-1	TRBD2